This TCR beta chain derives from a study of shared clonotypes between healthy human individuals. Terminally differentiated effector memory CD45RA+ cells were left out of the naive CD8 fraction, which was CD45RO-negative and positively selected for CCR7. Germline values: CDR1 SEHNR, CDR2 FQNEAQ (reference sequence). V was shortened by 4 bases and J by 8 bases, with 12 bases between the two germline ends. The CDR3 is made up of 13 amino acids. Using immunoSEQ multiplex PCR, the repertoire was profiled, and TCRdb retains in-frame clones only, with some absent. In the table there are about 2,100,000 clones, roughly 91% of which are singletons.

The specimen sequenced was naive CD8+ T cells from PBMCs. This TCR was sampled from a man aged 18 to 35 in good health. Some clones in this sample may be carry-over from other donors' samples. J is TRBJ2-1 and V is TRBV7-9; D is possibly TRBD2 (6 bases). In DNA, the CDR3 is TGTGCCAGCAGCTCCGGACCGGGGGATGAGCAGTTCTTC. Translating gives CASSSGPGDEQFF.